Shown below are 32 T cell receptor beta chains from a single sample sequenced in a study of blood T cell repertoires in COVID-19. TCRdb's copy holds only in-frame clones and misses some; the assay was immunoSEQ multiplex PCR. The sample has 280,000 or so clones; roughly 85% are singletons. The source material was PBMCs or T cells enriched from blood (not recorded which). All receptors derive from a woman in her fifties or sixties who had recovered from COVID-19.

This rearrangement joins TRBV5-1 to TRBJ2-1; TRBD2 agrees at 7 bases. In germline, CDR1 is SGHRS, CDR2 YFSETQ. The CDR3 is 15 amino acids. Unmatched junction bases numbered 7, after V lost 4 bases and J lost 3 bases. The CDR3 DNA reads as TGCGCCAGCAGCCCTACCTTAGCGGGCTACAATGAGCAGTTCTTC. Its translation is CASSPTLAGYNEQFF.

The CDR3 is CASRRQDSGANVLTF. CDR3 bases: TGCGCCAGCAGACGACAGGATTCGGGGGCCAACGTCCTGACTTTC. This chain connects TRBV10-2 to TRBJ2-6, with TRBD1 as a possible D gene (6 bases). Germline V gene sequence: CDR1 WSHSY, CDR2 SAAADI. This CDR3 is built from 15 residues. Trimming took 6 bases from V and 4 from J, leaving 13 bases between them.

The V and J genes are TRBV6-5 and TRBJ1-6; TRBD1 agrees at 8 bases. The CDR3 consists of 14 residues. Trimming at V came to 2 bases and at J to 7 bases, leaving 1 base not matched to a gene. Germline V gene sequence: CDR1 MNHEY, CDR2 SVGAGI. CDR3 DNA: TGTGCCAGCAGTTACACAGGGGGAAATTCACCCCTCCACTTT. The encoded protein is CASSYTGGNSPLHF.

The gene calls are TRBV21-1 and TRBJ2-7; TRBD2, the table's D call, lacks a check against the DNA. TRBV21-1 is a pseudogene. The CDR3 runs 14 residues. In DNA, the CDR3 is TGTGCCAGCAGCCCCCGGACTAGAAGGCACGAGCAGTACTTC. Translation gives CASSPRTRRHEQYF.

The rearrangement uses TRBV19 and TRBJ2-7; TRBD1 agrees at 9 bases. From germline, CDR1 is LNHDA and CDR2 SQIVND (reference sequence). V was clipped by 5 bases and J by 3 bases; unmatched bases: 11. The CDR3 is 16 residues long. CDR3 loop: CASSLSSGTGIYEQYF. CDR3 DNA: TGTGCCAGTAGTCTTAGCTCCGGGACAGGGATCTACGAGCAGTACTTC.

The V gene is TRBV4-1, the J gene TRBJ2-3; 14 bases align to TRBD2. J gave up 10 bases and V 4 bases, and 7 bases lay outside the gene matches. Germline values: CDR1 MGHRA, CDR2 YSYEKL. This CDR3 spans 15 amino acids. CDR3 in amino acids: CASSLTGLAGEAQYF. Written as DNA, the CDR3 is TGCGCCAGCAGCCTTACGGGACTAGCGGGAGAGGCGCAGTATTTT.

For this clone: The same CDR3 arises from other DNA sequences in this sample as well. The chain uses TRBV7-9 and TRBJ1-1; 7 nucleotides agree with TRBD1. The V segment lost 2 bases and the J segment 3 bases; nucleotides outside the gene matches: 0. Per the germline V gene, CDR1 is SEHNR and CDR2 is FQNEAQ (reference sequence). The CDR3 has 13 residues. CDR3 residues: CASSLTGDTEAFF. The CDR3 DNA reads as TGTGCCAGCAGCTTAACAGGGGACACTGAAGCTTTCTTT.

The chain uses TRBV5-1 and TRBJ1-2; TRBD1 matches at 7 bases. CDR3 length equals 13 residues. CDR1 and CDR2 (germline): SGHRS, YFSETQ. The J segment lost 4 bases and the V segment lost 5 bases, leaving 5 bases of the junction unmatched. The DNA for the CDR3 is TGCGCCAGCAGGAAGGGACAGACCTATGGCTACACCTTC. Protein sequence: CASRKGQTYGYTF.

V is TRBV29-1 and J is TRBJ1-1; D unresolved. V gave up 5 bases and J gave up 2 bases, with 9 bases separating them. Germline-derived CDR1 and CDR2 are SQVTM and ANQGSEA. This CDR3 spans 12 amino acids. The CDR3 loop reads CSVRELNTEAFF. DNA for the CDR3: TGCAGCGTTCGGGAGCTCAACACTGAAGCTTTCTTT.

The chain has TRBV28 and TRBJ2-3, with D hard to call. The germline V gene encodes CDR1 MDHEN and CDR2 SYDVKM. This CDR3 is 11 amino acids long. Trimming stripped 5 bases from V and 6 bases from J, with 6 bases between. CDR3 sequence reads: CASSIRDTQYF. CDR3 coding DNA: TGTGCCAGCAGTATCAGGGATACGCAGTATTTT. The full variable domain, its missing parts supplied by reference TRBV28 and TRBJ2-3, is DVKVTQSSRYLVKRTGEKVFLECVQDMDHENMFWYRQDPGLGLRLIYFSYDVKMKEKGDIPEGYSVSREKKERFSLILESASTNQTSMYLCASSIRDTQYFGPGTRLTVL.

This rearrangement joins TRBV29-1 to TRBJ1-1; D gene unclear. The CDR3 consists of 14 residues. V was clipped by 2 bases and J by 4 bases, with 14 bases between them. CDR1 is SQVTM and CDR2 is ANQGSEA in the germline V gene. CDR3 sequence: CSVENPGMSTEAFF. The CDR3 DNA sequence: TGCAGCGTTGAAAATCCGGGAATGAGCACTGAAGCTTTCTTT. Complete variable domain (other parts from reference TRBV29-1 and TRBJ1-1): SAVISQKPSRDICQRGTSLTIQCQVDSQVTMMFWYRQQPGQSLTLIATANQGSEATYESGFVIDKFPISRPNLTFSTLTVSNMSPEDSSIYLCSVENPGMSTEAFFGQGTRLTVV.

The V and J genes are TRBV27 and TRBJ2-7; TRBD1 might be the D (5 bases). Germline CDR1 MNHEY, CDR2 SMNVEV (reference sequence). V was pared by 6 bases and J by 6 bases, with 15 bases between. The CDR3 sequence is 13 residues long. CDR3 in amino acids: CASSSLIQGEQYF. The CDR3 DNA reads TGTGCCAGCAGCTCACTCATCCAGGGCGAGCAGTACTTC.

The V and J genes are TRBV9 and TRBJ2-1; 7 bases line up with TRBD1. Germline V gene sequence: CDR1 SGDLS, CDR2 YYNGEE. The V and J ends lost 10 bases and 8 bases, in that order; junction bases with no gene match: 12. This CDR3 spans 13 amino acids. The CDR3 here is CAGSTGLGDEQFF. The CDR3 DNA reads as TGTGCCGGGTCGACAGGGTTGGGAGATGAGCAGTTCTTC.

This clone was detected only a few times. V usage is TRBV6-2 or TRBV6-3 and J usage is TRBJ2-1, with 7 bases matching TRBD2. J was trimmed by 4 bases and V by 6 bases; bases with no gene match: 9. Germline assignment: CDR1 MNHEY and CDR2 SVGEGT. There are 15 residues in the CDR3. CDR3 coding DNA: TGTGCCAGCAGCCCTCCTAGCGGAGGGTACAATGAGCAGTTCTTC. Its protein is CASSPPSGGYNEQFF.

The chain employs TRBV27 and TRBJ1-2; 9 nucleotides match TRBD1. J lost 5 bases, V lost 6 bases, and 4 bases had no gene match. The V gene's germline CDR1 is MNHEY and CDR2 SMNVEV (reference sequence). The CDR3 is 13 residues long. CDR3 sequence (DNA): TGTGCCAGCAGAATGGACAGGGGTTATGGCTACACCTTC. It codes for CASRMDRGYGYTF.

This clone was observed a handful of times. Other DNA sequences in the same sample also yield this CDR3. The chain links TRBV5-8 to TRBJ1-5; 7 bases fit TRBD1. V trimming: 1 base; J trimming: 5 bases; junction bases outside the gene matches: 0. CDR1 and CDR2 (germline): SGHTS, YDEGEE. The CDR3 runs to 13 residues. The DNA for the CDR3 is TGTGCCAGCAGCTTGACAGGGGATCAGCCCCAGCATTTT. Protein product: CASSLTGDQPQHF.

The chain has TRBV7-2 and TRBJ1-5; D gene ambiguous. Per the germline V gene, CDR1 is SGHTA and CDR2 is FQGNSA. The CDR3 runs 13 residues. V lost 0 bases and J 5 bases, leaving 5 bases between the germline ends. The CDR3 is CASSLAPDQPQHF. CDR3 coding DNA: TGTGCCAGCAGCTTAGCCCCGGATCAGCCCCAGCATTTT.

This chain links TRBV7-8 with TRBJ1-2; no clear D. The V gene's germline CDR1 is SGHVS and CDR2 FQNEAQ. The CDR3 extends over 15 amino acids. Trimming removed 1 base from V and 0 bases from J, with 9 bases in between. The CDR3 region is CASSLGSSANYGYTF. CDR3 DNA sequence: TGTGCCAGCAGCTTAGGTTCCTCAGCTAACTATGGCTACACCTTC. The full variable domain, with the rest looked up from reference TRBV7-8 and TRBJ1-2, is GAGVSQSPRYKVAKRGQDVALRCDPISGHVSLFWYQQALGQGPEFLTYFQNEAQLDKSGLPSDRFFAERPEGSVSTLKIQRTQQEDSAVYLCASSLGSSANYGYTFGSGTRLTVV.

The chain employs TRBV2 and TRBJ1-1; no reliable D call. CDR1 and CDR2 (germline): SNHLY, FYNNEI. Between the trimmed V and J ends, which lost 1 base and 5 bases, there was a span of 11 bases. The CDR3 has 14 residues. The CDR3 protein is CASSEGHRTTEAFF. In DNA, the CDR3 is TGTGCCAGCAGTGAAGGGCACAGAACTACTGAAGCTTTCTTT.

This clone was detected once. The chain recombines TRBV9 with TRBJ1-6; unclear D gene. The CDR3 covers 15 residues. Germline V gene data show CDR1 as SGDLS and CDR2 as YYNGEE. V lost 2 bases to trimming and J lost 0 bases, with 6 bases between them. CDR3: CASSVESSYNSPLHF. CDR3 coding DNA: TGTGCCAGCAGCGTCGAGAGCTCCTATAATTCACCCCTCCACTTT.

The chain is built from TRBV7-8 and TRBJ2-7; 9 nucleotides agree with TRBD2. In germline, CDR1 is SGHVS, CDR2 FQNEAQ. The V and J ends lost 1 base and 7 bases, in that order; junction bases with no gene match: 5. This CDR3 spans 14 amino acids. The CDR3 protein is CASSLGGGAWEQYF. The CDR3 bases are TGTGCCAGCAGCTTAGGCGGGGGGGCTTGGGAGCAGTACTTC.

This sequence joins TRBV7-9 and TRBJ1-6; D unclear. The CDR3 is 16 residues long. CDR1 SEHNR and CDR2 FQNEAQ come from the germline V gene (reference sequence). V gave up 5 bases and J gave up 11 bases, with 22 bases separating them. The CDR3 nucleotides are TGTGCCAGCAGCCACCGTCGAGGAGCCCTAGAAGCACCCCTCCACTTT. This sequence encodes CASSHRRGALEAPLHF.

The chain joins TRBV15 to TRBJ2-7; D perhaps matches TRBD1 (5 bases). The CDR3 runs to 14 residues. The V end lost 0 bases, the J end lost 3 bases, and 9 bases lay between the germline ends. Germline CDR1 and CDR2: LNHNV and YYDKDF (reference sequence). In nucleotides, the CDR3 is TGTGCCACCAGCAGAGAGATAACAGGCTACGAGCAGTACTTC. Amino acids: CATSREITGYEQYF.

V is TRBV7-8 and J is TRBJ1-2; perhaps TRBD1 as D (6 bases). The V end lost 6 bases, the J end lost 5 bases, and 22 bases lay between the germline ends. The CDR3 has 16 amino acids. Germline loops: CDR1 SGHVS, CDR2 FQNEAQ. The CDR3 loop is CASSSPGGGTRYGYTF. CDR3 nucleotides: TGTGCCAGCAGTTCCCCTGGGGGGGGCACCCGATATGGCTACACCTTC.

With respect to this clone: Within the sample, other DNA sequences also encode this same CDR3. The chain recombines TRBV5-4 with TRBJ2-7, with D possibly being TRBD1 (5 bases). Per germline, CDR1 SGHNT and CDR2 YYREEE (reference sequence). CDR3 length equals 14 residues. V lost 0 bases and J 2 bases, leaving 9 bases between the germline ends. CDR3 amino acids: CASSLGDSPYEQYF. In DNA form, the CDR3 reads TGTGCCAGCAGCTTGGGTGACAGTCCCTACGAGCAGTACTTC.

A single count supports this clone. Written as DNA, the CDR3 is TGTGCCAGCAGTGAACCTTCGACAGGGGCTGGAAACACCATATATTTT. The encoded protein is CASSEPSTGAGNTIYF. The rearrangement joins TRBV6-1 to TRBJ1-3, with 8 positions matching TRBD1. The CDR3 has 16 amino acids. The germline V gene has CDR1 MNHNS and CDR2 SASEGT. Trimming took 2 bases from V and 2 from J; bases not matched to a gene: 5.

The chain has TRBV5-4 and TRBJ1-1; D gene uncertain. This CDR3 contains 13 residues. Germline V gives CDR1 SGHNT, CDR2 YYREEE (reference sequence). Trimming pared 1 base from V and 4 bases from J, leaving 8 bases between. DNA of the CDR3: TGTGCCAGCAGCTTGTGGGCAGTCACTGAAGCTTTCTTT. Translating it yields CASSLWAVTEAFF.

This chain connects TRBV7-9 to TRBJ1-1; D is possibly TRBD1 (5 bases). The CDR3 is made up of 14 amino acids. Trimming cost V 3 bases and J 0 bases, with 8 bases left between them. CDR1 is SEHNR, CDR2 FQNEAQ, per germline (reference sequence). CDR3 sequence: CASSFGHMNTEAFF. In nucleotides, the CDR3 is TGTGCCAGCAGCTTTGGACATATGAACACTGAAGCTTTCTTT.

The J gene is TRBJ1-2, the V gene TRBV6-5, with D hard to call. Deletions cut 6 bases from V and 6 bases from J, with 14 bases between. CDR3 length: 13 residues. The germline CDR1 and CDR2 sequences are MNHEY and SVGAGI. The CDR3, as DNA: TGTGCCAGCAGCCAACCGGGTTCCAATGGCTACACCTTC. This gives the protein CASSQPGSNGYTF.

V usage is TRBV21-1 and J usage is TRBJ2-3; the table's D call, TRBD2, was not checked against the DNA. TRBV21-1 is given as a pseudogene. There are 17 residues in the CDR3. The CDR3 region has the DNA TGTGCCAGCAGCAAGATCCCCTTTCGGGGAAACACAGATACGCAGTATTTT. Its protein product is CASSKIPFRGNTDTQYF.

This chain joins TRBV15 and TRBJ1-4; the D gene is possibly TRBD1 (5 bases). Deletions cut 4 bases from V and 7 bases from J, with 10 bases between. The CDR3 sequence is 13 residues long. CDR1 and CDR2 from the germline V gene are LNHNV and YYDKDF (reference sequence). The CDR3 bases are TGTGCCACCAGCACCAGGGTTGTTGAAAAACTGTTTTTT. As protein: CATSTRVVEKLFF.

Ten or more counts support this clone. The chain employs TRBV25-1 and TRBJ2-7; 13 bases are shared with TRBD2. From germline, CDR1 is MGHDK and CDR2 SYGVNS. The CDR3 consists of 15 residues. With V trimmed by 4 bases and J by 2 bases, 2 bases remained unmatched. The CDR3 DNA sequence: TGTGCCAGCAGTGGGACTAGCGGGAGTCCCTACGAGCAGTACTTC. This encodes CASSGTSGSPYEQYF.